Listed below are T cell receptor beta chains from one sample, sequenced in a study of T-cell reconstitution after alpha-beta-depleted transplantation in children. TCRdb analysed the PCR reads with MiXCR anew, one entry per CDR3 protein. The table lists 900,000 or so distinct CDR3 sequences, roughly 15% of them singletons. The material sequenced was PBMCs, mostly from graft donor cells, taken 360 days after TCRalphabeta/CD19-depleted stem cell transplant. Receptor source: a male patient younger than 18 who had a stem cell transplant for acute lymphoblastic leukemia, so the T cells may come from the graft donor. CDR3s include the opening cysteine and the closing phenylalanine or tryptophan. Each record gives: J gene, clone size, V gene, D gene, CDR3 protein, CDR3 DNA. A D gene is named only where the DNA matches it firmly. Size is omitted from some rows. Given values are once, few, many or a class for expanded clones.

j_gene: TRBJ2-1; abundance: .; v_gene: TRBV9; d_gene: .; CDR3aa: CASSVHPLYNEQFF; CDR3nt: TGTGCCAGCAGCGTGCACCCTCTCTACAATGAGCAGTTCTTC
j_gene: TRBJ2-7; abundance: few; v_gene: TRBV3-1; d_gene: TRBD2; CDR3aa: CASSHLSGSSYEQYF; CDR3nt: TGTGCCAGCAGCCACCTTAGCGGGAGCTCCTACGAGCAGTACTTC
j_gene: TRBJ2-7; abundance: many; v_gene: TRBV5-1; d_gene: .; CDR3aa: CASSSWTGSSYEQYF; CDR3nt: TGCGCCAGCAGCTCCTGGACGGGCAGCTCCTACGAGCAGTACTTC
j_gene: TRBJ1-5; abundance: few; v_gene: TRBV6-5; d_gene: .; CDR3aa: CASSYSLPGAGHYQPQHF; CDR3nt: TGTGCCAGCAGTTACTCTTTGCCGGGGGCGGGCCATTATCAGCCCCAGCATTTT
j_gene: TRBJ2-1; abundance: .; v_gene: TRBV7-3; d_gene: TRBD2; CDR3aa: CASSLRGAGGLLVSSYNEQFF; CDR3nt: TGTGCCAGCAGCTTAAGAGGGGCGGGAGGGCTACTCGTAAGCTCCTACAATGAGCAGTTCTTC
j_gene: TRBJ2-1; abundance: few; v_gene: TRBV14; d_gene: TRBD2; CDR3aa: CASSPVAGDSYNEQFF; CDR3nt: TGTGCCAGCAGCCCGGTAGCGGGCGACTCCTACAATGAGCAGTTCTTC
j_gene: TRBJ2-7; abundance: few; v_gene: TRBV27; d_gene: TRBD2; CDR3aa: CASSLAGAEYEQYF; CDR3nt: TGTGCCAGCTCCCTTGCGGGAGCTGAGTACGAGCAGTACTTC
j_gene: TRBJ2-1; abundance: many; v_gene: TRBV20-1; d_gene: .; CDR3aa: CSARRRLGSLHNEQFF; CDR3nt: TGCAGTGCTAGGAGGCGATTAGGATCACTGCACAATGAGCAGTTCTTC
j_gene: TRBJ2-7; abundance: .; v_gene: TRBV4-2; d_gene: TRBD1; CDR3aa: CASRYLSGQGAGLFSYEQYF; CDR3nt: TGTGCCAGCAGGTACTTAAGCGGTCAGGGGGCTGGCCTCTTCTCCTACGAGCAGTACTTC
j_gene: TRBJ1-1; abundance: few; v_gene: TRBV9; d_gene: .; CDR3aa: CASSAAGGNTEAFF; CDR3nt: TGTGCCAGCAGCGCCGCCGGGGGGAACACTGAAGCTTTCTTT
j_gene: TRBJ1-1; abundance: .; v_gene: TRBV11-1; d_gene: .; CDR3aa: CASSLLQGIDTEAFF; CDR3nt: TGTGCCAGCAGCTTACTACAGGGAATTGACACTGAAGCTTTCTTT
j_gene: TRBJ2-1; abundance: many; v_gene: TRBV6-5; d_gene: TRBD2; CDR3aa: CASSYSGLAGGNEQFF; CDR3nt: TGTGCCAGCAGTTACTCGGGACTAGCGGGAGGAAATGAGCAGTTCTTC
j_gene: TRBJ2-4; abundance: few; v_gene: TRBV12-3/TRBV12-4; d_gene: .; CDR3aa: CASSFTGEPKNIQYF; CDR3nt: TGTGCCAGCAGTTTTACTGGGGAGCCCAAAAACATTCAGTACTTC
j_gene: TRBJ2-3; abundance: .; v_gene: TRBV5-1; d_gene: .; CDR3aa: CASSLSIQSSTDTQYF; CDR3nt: TGCGCCAGCAGCTTGAGTATCCAGAGTAGCACAGATACGCAGTATTTT
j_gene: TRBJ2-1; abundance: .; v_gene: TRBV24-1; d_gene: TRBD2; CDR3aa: CATSDPGLAGGPSYNEQFF; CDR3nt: TGTGCCACCAGTGATCCGGGACTAGCGGGAGGGCCTTCCTACAATGAGCAGTTCTTC
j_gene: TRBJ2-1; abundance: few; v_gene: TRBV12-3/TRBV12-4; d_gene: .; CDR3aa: CASSFGLIEQFF; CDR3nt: TGTGCCAGCAGTTTTGGTTTAATAGAGCAGTTCTTC
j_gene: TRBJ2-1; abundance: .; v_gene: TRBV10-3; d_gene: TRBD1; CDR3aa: CAIAGAGGEQFF; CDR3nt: TGTGCCATCGCGGGCGCAGGGGGTGAGCAGTTCTTC
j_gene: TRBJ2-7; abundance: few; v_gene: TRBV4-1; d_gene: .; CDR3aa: CASSRLDRVIIHEQYF; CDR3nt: TGCGCCAGCAGCCGACTAGACAGGGTAATAATCCACGAGCAGTACTTC
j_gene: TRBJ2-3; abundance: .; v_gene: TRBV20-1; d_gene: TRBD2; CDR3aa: CSAHRLAGGVTDTQYF; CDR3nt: TGCAGTGCCCACCGACTAGCGGGGGGGGTCACAGATACGCAGTATTTT
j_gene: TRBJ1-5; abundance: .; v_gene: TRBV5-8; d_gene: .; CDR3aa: CASSLVHPNNQPQHF; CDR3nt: TGTGCCAGCAGCTTGGTCCATCCTAACAATCAGCCCCAGCATTTT
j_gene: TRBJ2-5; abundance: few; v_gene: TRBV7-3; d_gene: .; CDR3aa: CASALAPLETQYF; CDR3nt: TGTGCCAGCGCGCTAGCGCCCCTTGAGACCCAGTACTTC
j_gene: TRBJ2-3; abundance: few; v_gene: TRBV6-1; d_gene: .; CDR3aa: CASREDGTDTQYF; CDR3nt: TGTGCCAGCAGGGAGGACGGCACAGATACGCAGTATTTT
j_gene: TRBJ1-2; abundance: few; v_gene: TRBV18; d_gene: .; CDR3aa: CASSPLEGNYGYTF; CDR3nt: TGTGCCAGCTCACCCCTTGAGGGGAACTATGGCTACACCTTC
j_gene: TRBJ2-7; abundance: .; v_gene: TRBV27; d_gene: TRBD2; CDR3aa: CASSLSRRTAYSSGTMGQYF; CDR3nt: TGTGCCAGCAGTTTATCTCGAAGGACAGCTTATTCTAGCGGGACCATGGGGCAGTACTTC
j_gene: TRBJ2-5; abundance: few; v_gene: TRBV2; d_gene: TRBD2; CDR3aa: CASSGRLAGGPGGQETQYF; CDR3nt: TGTGCCAGCAGTGGCCGACTAGCGGGAGGGCCCGGGGGACAAGAGACCCAGTACTTC
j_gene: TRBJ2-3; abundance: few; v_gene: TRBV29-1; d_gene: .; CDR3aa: CSAAYLARNTDTQYF; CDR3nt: TGCAGCGCTGCTTACCTAGCGAGAAACACAGATACGCAGTATTTT
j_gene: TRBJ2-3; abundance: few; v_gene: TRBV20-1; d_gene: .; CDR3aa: CSAIRGTDTQYF; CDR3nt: TGCAGTGCTATCAGGGGCACAGATACGCAGTATTTT
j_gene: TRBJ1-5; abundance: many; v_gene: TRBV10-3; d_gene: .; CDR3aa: CAISEGSQPQHF; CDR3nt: TGTGCCATCAGTGAAGGAAGTCAGCCCCAGCATTTT
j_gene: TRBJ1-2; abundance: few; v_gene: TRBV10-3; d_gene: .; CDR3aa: CAITEGPPRGYTF; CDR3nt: TGTGCCATCACGGAGGGTCCCCCAAGGGGCTACACCTTC
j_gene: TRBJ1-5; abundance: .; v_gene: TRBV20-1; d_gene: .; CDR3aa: CSATVPGFWRPQHF; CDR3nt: TGCAGTGCTACCGTTCCGGGTTTTTGGCGGCCCCAGCATTTT
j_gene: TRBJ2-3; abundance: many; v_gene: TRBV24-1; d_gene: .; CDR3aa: CATSDFTLTDTQYF; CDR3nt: TGTGCCACCAGTGATTTTACTCTCACAGATACGCAGTATTTT
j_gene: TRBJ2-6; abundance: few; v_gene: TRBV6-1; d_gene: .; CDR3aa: CASSPWSFSGANVLTF; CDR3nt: TGTGCCAGCAGTCCCTGGTCCTTCTCTGGGGCCAACGTCCTGACTTTC
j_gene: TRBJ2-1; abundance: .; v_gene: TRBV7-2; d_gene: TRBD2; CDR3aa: CASSLLMSGRVEQFF; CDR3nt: TGTGCCAGCAGCTTATTGATGAGCGGGAGGGTTGAGCAGTTCTTC
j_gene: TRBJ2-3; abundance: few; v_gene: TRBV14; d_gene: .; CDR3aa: CASSQLVGLPGGTQYF; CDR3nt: TGTGCCAGCAGCCAACTTGTGGGACTCCCCGGAGGTACGCAGTATTTT
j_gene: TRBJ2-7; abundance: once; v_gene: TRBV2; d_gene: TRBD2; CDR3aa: CASSARLAVIGFF; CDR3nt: TGTGCCAGCAGTGCCCGACTAGCGGTTATCGGATTCTTC
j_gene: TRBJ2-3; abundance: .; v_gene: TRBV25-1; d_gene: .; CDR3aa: CASGLGLTDTQYF; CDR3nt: TGTGCCAGTGGCCTAGGGCTCACAGATACGCAGTATTTT
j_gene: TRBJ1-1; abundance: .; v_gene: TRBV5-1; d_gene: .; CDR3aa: CASSFEGNKAFF; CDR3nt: TGCGCCAGCAGCTTCGAGGGGAATAAAGCTTTCTTT
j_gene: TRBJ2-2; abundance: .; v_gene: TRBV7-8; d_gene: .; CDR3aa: CASSLDPAGWPGELFF; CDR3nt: TGTGCCAGCAGCTTAGATCCAGCGGGTTGGCCCGGGGAGCTGTTTTTT
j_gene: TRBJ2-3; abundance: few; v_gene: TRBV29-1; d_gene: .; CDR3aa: CSVESGRSDTDTQYF; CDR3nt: TGCAGCGTTGAATCTGGGCGCAGCGACACAGATACGCAGTATTTT
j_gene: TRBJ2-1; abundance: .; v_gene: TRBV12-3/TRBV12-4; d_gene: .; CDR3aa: CASEGSDEQFF; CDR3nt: TGTGCCAGCGAGGGCAGTGATGAGCAGTTCTTC
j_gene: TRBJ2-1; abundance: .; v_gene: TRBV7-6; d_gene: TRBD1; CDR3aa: CASSLGGGTGLYNEQFF; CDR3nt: TGTGCCAGCAGCTTGGGCGGCGGGACAGGGCTCTACAATGAGCAGTTCTTC
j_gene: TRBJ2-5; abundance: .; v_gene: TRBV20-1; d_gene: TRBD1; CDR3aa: CSAQPDRAETQYF; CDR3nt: TGCAGTGCTCAACCGGACAGGGCGGAGACCCAGTACTTC
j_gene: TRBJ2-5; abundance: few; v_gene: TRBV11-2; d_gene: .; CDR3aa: CASSLDWGVETQYF; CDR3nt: TGTGCCAGCAGCTTAGATTGGGGGGTGGAGACCCAGTACTTC
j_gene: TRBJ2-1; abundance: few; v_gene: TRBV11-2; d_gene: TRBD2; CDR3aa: CASSVQVGLHSAYNEQFF; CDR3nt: TGTGCCAGCAGCGTACAGGTGGGACTACACTCCGCCTACAATGAGCAGTTCTTC
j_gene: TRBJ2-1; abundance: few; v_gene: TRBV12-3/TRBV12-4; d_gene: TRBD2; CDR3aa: CASSPKGLAVNNEQFF; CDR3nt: TGTGCCAGCAGTCCAAAGGGACTAGCGGTCAACAATGAGCAGTTCTTC
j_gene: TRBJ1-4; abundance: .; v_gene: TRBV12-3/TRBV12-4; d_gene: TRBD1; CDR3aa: CASSSPRTGGEKLFF; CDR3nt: TGTGCCAGCAGCTCCCCGAGGACAGGGGGCGAAAAACTTTTTTTT
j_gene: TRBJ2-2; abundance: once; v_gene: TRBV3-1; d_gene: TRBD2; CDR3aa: CASSQVGLLGGEGWTGELFF; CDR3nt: TGTGCCAGCAGCCAAGTGGGTCTTTTAGGAGGGGAGGGTTGGACCGGGGAGCTGTTTTTT
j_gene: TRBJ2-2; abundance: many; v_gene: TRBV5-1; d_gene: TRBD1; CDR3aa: CASSDRGPHTGELFF; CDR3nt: TGCGCCAGCAGCGACAGGGGGCCTCACACCGGGGAGCTGTTTTTT
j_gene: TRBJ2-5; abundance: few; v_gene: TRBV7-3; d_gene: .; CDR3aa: CASSDVWAASGETQYF; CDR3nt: TGTGCCAGCAGCGATGTGTGGGCCGCCTCGGGGGAGACCCAGTACTTC
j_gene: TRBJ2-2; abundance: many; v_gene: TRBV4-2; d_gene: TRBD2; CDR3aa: CASSRLAGDEDGELFF; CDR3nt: TGTGCCAGCAGCCGTCTAGCGGGAGACGAGGACGGGGAGCTGTTTTTT
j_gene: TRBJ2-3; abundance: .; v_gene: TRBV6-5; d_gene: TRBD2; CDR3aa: CASSYSGTSRPIEVDTQYF; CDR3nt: TGTGCCAGCAGTTACTCGGGGACTAGCCGACCAATCGAGGTAGATACGCAGTATTTT
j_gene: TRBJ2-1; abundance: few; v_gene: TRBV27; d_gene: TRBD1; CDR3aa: CASGQGQGYEQFF; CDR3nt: TGTGCCAGCGGACAGGGACAGGGCTATGAGCAGTTCTTC